These 5 T cell receptor beta chains were sequenced from one sample in a study of T cells in Graves' hyperthyroidism and ophthalmopathy. Authors of the study amplified TCR beta CDR3 regions from RNA transcripts. The HTBI primer set drove a first-round RT-PCR of the TCR CDR3. Each CDR3 protein gets one entry after TCRdb re-called the multiplex PCR reads with MiXCR. The data show fewer than 650,000 distinct CDR3 sequences, roughly 14% seen once. Sequencing was carried out using blood. Source of these receptors: a middle-aged woman with Graves' ophthalmopathy.

This clonotype was seen ten or more times. The rearrangement uses TRBV4-1 and TRBJ2-5, with 13 positions matching TRBD2. With V trimmed by 4 bases and J by 0 bases, 2 bases remained unmatched. There are 16 residues in the CDR3. Germline V lookup: CDR1 MGHRA, CDR2 YSYEKL. The chain's CDR3 is CASSRGTSGNQETQYF. The CDR3 coding sequence is TGCGCCAGCAGCCGAGGGACTAGCGGGAACCAAGAGACCCAGTACTTC.

The chain carries TRBV7-2 and TRBJ1-6; D call uncertain. The CDR3 runs to 15 residues. CDR1 and CDR2 (germline): SGHTA, FQGNSA. The V end lost 0 bases, the J end lost 7 bases, and 10 bases lay between the germline ends. The DNA of the CDR3 is TGTGCCAGCAGCTTAGCGCGTGGTAGCAATTCACCCCTCCACTTT. Protein product: CASSLARGSNSPLHF.

This clonotype was counted ten times or more. V is TRBV27 and J is TRBJ1-2; no reliable D call. CDR1 is MNHEY, CDR2 SMNVEV, per germline (reference sequence). This CDR3 spans 13 amino acids. V lost 2 bases, J lost 5 bases, and 9 bases lay in between. The CDR3 loop is CASSLVSGYGYTF. DNA for the CDR3: TGTGCCAGCAGTTTAGTGTCGGGGTATGGCTACACCTTC.

This clonotype was observed a handful of times. The rearrangement joins TRBV6-2 or TRBV6-3 to TRBJ1-1; no clear D. V was trimmed by 0 bases and J by 7 bases, leaving 12 bases between them. The CDR3 covers 14 residues. Germline CDR1 is MNHEY and CDR2 is SVGEGT. CDR3 protein: CASSYSEEEGEAFF. The CDR3 nucleotides are TGTGCCAGCAGTTACTCGGAGGAGGAAGGTGAAGCTTTCTTT.

This clonotype was seen just once. DNA of the CDR3: TGTGCCAGCAGATCCGACACCCTCGGTAATTCACCCCTCCACTTT. Amino acid sequence: CASRSDTLGNSPLHF. The chain joins TRBV28 to TRBJ1-6; D unclear. Germline V gene lookup returns CDR1 MDHEN and CDR2 SYDVKM. This CDR3 is built from 15 residues. V was trimmed by 6 bases and J by 6 bases, leaving 15 bases between them. The entire variable domain, with the rest obtained from reference TRBV28 and TRBJ1-6, is as follows: DVKVTQSSRYLVKRTGEKVFLECVQDMDHENMFWYRQDPGLGLRLIYFSYDVKMKEKGDIPEGYSVSREKKERFSLILESASTNQTSMYLCASRSDTLGNSPLHFGNGTRLTVT.